Below are 25 T cell receptor beta chains sequenced from a single sample in a study of T-cell memory formation after mild COVID-19. MiXCR, run by TCRdb on the 5' RACE reads, gives a single entry per CDR3 protein. The data contain 530,000 or so distinct CDR3 sequences, around a sixth of them singletons. Material for sequencing was PBMCs or a T cell subset sorted from them (not recorded which). The receptor source for this set is an adult woman who had mild COVID-19 (a few samples of this study predate the infection). Cell type and time point are not known.

This chain links TRBV5-1 with TRBJ2-3; D unresolved. CDR3 length: 13 residues. The V end lost 4 bases, the J end lost 1 base, and 7 bases lay between the germline ends. CDR1 SGHRS and CDR2 YFSETQ come from the germline V gene. CDR3 protein: CASSDAGTDTQYF. The DNA for the CDR3 is TGCGCCAGCAGCGACGCGGGCACAGATACGCAGTATTTT.

This chain links TRBV4-2 with TRBJ1-2; D is undetermined. The CDR3 loop spans 17 amino acids. Germline V CDR1 and CDR2: LGHNA, YNFKEQ. Between the trimmed V and J ends, which lost 0 bases and 2 bases, there was a span of 16 bases. In DNA form, the CDR3 reads TGTGCCAGCAGCCAAGATCCCCCCCCAAGCAGGAACTATGGCTACACCTTC. Encoded protein: CASSQDPPPSRNYGYTF.

This clonotype was found a few times. This sequence joins TRBV7-9 and TRBJ1-1, with no clear D. Germline-derived CDR1 and CDR2 are SEHNR and FQNEAQ (reference sequence). Trimming took 1 base from V and 6 from J, leaving 15 bases between them. This CDR3 contains 15 residues. The CDR3, as DNA: TGTGCCAGCAGCTTAGGCCGGTTGGGAGAGGCTGAAGCTTTCTTT. This sequence encodes CASSLGRLGEAEAFF.

The gene calls are TRBV9 and TRBJ1-1; D uncertain. V was cut by 0 bases and J by 3 bases, with 6 bases left in between. The germline V gene has CDR1 SGDLS and CDR2 YYNGEE. The CDR3 sequence is 13 residues long. The CDR3 spells CASSVARYTEAFF. CDR3 bases: TGTGCCAGCAGCGTAGCCAGGTACACTGAAGCTTTCTTT.

There are a few counts of this clonotype. CDR3 nucleotides: TGCAGCGTTGAAAGGGGGCAGGGGCGATACAATGAGCAGTTCTTC. It specifies CSVERGQGRYNEQFF. J is TRBJ2-1 and V is TRBV29-1, with 7 bases that match TRBD1. The CDR3 runs to 15 residues. Germline CDR1 reads SQVTM; CDR2 reads ANQGSEA. V was clipped by 2 bases and J by 4 bases; unmatched bases: 8.

This clonotype was detected only a few times. The gene calls are TRBV5-1 and TRBJ1-1; D is unresolved. The CDR3 sequence is 15 residues long. CDR1 is SGHRS and CDR2 is YFSETQ in the germline V gene. V lost 0 bases and J 7 bases, leaving 16 bases between the germline ends. In DNA, the CDR3 is TGCGCCAGCAGCTTGGAATTGGATAGACCCCTTGAAGCTTTCTTT. Amino acid sequence: CASSLELDRPLEAFF.

The chain couples TRBV27 to TRBJ1-1; possibly TRBD1 for D (6 bases). Germline CDR1 reads MNHEY; CDR2 reads SMNVEV (reference sequence). The length of the CDR3 is 12 residues. Trimming took off 2 bases at V and 8 bases at J, with 9 bases between the two ends. DNA of the CDR3: TGTGCCAGCAGTTTAATCAGGGGAGAAGCTTTCTTT. Amino acids: CASSLIRGEAFF.

This clonotype was counted only a few times. J is TRBJ2-1 and V is TRBV7-8; no definite D call. Germline V gene data show CDR1 as SGHVS and CDR2 as FQNEAQ. The CDR3 is 17 amino acids. Deletions cut 2 bases from V and 6 bases from J, with 20 bases between. Here the CDR3 DNA reads TGTGCCAGCAGCTTAAGGAAGCTGGTGGGAATGGTCAATGAGCAGTTCTTC. This sequence encodes CASSLRKLVGMVNEQFF.

This clonotype was observed a handful of times. The genes are TRBV10-3 and TRBJ1-3; D is ambiguous. Trimming took off 7 bases at V and 2 bases at J, with 12 bases between the two ends. The germline V gene has CDR1 ENHRY and CDR2 SYGVKD. The CDR3 is 14 residues long. CDR3 loop: CAITRQTPGNTIYF. CDR3 nucleotides: TGTGCCATCACGAGGCAGACCCCTGGAAACACCATATATTTT.

V and J are TRBV3-1 and TRBJ2-1; the D is unclear. Trimming took off 4 bases at V and 2 bases at J, with 12 bases between the two ends. CDR3 length equals 15 residues. Germline V CDR1 and CDR2: LGHDT, YNNKEL (reference sequence). In DNA form, the CDR3 reads TGTGCCAGCAGCCTTTTCCACTCTACCTACAATGAGCAGTTCTTC. It specifies CASSLFHSTYNEQFF.

The chain couples TRBV6-2 or TRBV6-3 to TRBJ1-2; D remains ambiguous. Germline lookup yields CDR1 MNHEY and CDR2 SVGEGT. CDR3 length equals 13 residues. V was trimmed by 6 bases and J by 7 bases, leaving 15 bases between them. CDR3 DNA: TGTGCCAGCAGATCAGGTGGGCAGGTTGGCTACACCTTC. Protein product: CASRSGGQVGYTF.

The J gene is TRBJ2-7, the V gene TRBV5-1; D remains unclear. The V end lost 0 bases, the J end lost 6 bases, and 13 bases lay between the germline ends. Germline-derived CDR1 and CDR2 are SGHRS and YFSETQ. The CDR3 extends over 14 amino acids. The chain's CDR3 is CASSLALAPSEQYF. CDR3 in DNA: TGCGCCAGCAGCTTGGCACTCGCCCCCTCCGAGCAGTACTTC. The entire variable domain, with the rest obtained from reference TRBV5-1 and TRBJ2-7, is as follows: KAGVTQTPRYLIKTRGQQVTLSCSPISGHRSVSWYQQTPGQGLQFLFEYFSETQRNKGNFPGRFSGRQFSNSRSEMNVSTLELGDSALYLCASSLALAPSEQYFGPGTRLTVT.

In the case of this clonotype: Being one base from a much bigger clone, this may be a read error. J is TRBJ2-1 and V is TRBV2, with D possibly matching TRBD2 (6 bases). The CDR3 covers 13 residues. The germline V and J ends were trimmed by 4 bases and 4 bases, with 8 bases remaining between them. Germline V gene data show CDR1 as SNHLY and CDR2 as FYNNEI. CDR3 sequence: CASSGAGYNEQFF. The CDR3 DNA is TGTGCCAGCAGTGGGGCGGGATACAATGAGCAGTTCTTC. The whole variable domain, remainder taken from reference TRBV2 and TRBJ2-1, is EPEVTQTPSHQVTQMGQEVILRCVPISNHLYFYWYRQILGQKVEFLVSFYNNEISEKSEIFDDQFSVERPDGSNFTLKIRSTKLEDSAMYFCASSGAGYNEQFFGPGTRLTVL.

This chain links TRBV7-2 with TRBJ2-1; TRBD1 might be the D (5 bases). From germline, CDR1 is SGHTA and CDR2 FQGNSA. Trimming took off 8 bases at V and 2 bases at J, with 16 bases between the two ends. This CDR3 region has 15 residues. The CDR3 DNA reads TGTGCCAGCGGACCACAAGGGGCAACCTACAATGAGCAGTTCTTC. It is translated as CASGPQGATYNEQFF.

This clonotype was seen repeatedly, ten times or more. The gene calls are TRBV5-1 and TRBJ2-5, with 8 positions matching TRBD2. CDR1 and CDR2 (germline): SGHRS, YFSETQ. CDR3 size: 16 residues. J lost 1 base, V lost 4 bases, and 9 bases had no gene match. The CDR3 bases are TGCGCCAGCAGCCCCATAAGCGGGGGTTTCCAAGAGACCCAGTACTTC. Amino acids: CASSPISGGFQETQYF. Drawing the rest from reference TRBV5-1 and TRBJ2-5, the complete variable domain is KAGVTQTPRYLIKTRGQQVTLSCSPISGHRSVSWYQQTPGQGLQFLFEYFSETQRNKGNFPGRFSGRQFSNSRSEMNVSTLELGDSALYLCASSPISGGFQETQYFGPGTRLLVL.

In this sample, this clonotype turned up a few times. The chain links TRBV7-9 to TRBJ1-1; D remains unclear. Germline V gives CDR1 SEHNR, CDR2 FQNEAQ (reference sequence). The CDR3 sequence is 16 residues long. The V end was cut by 3 bases, the J end by 5 bases, with 19 bases between. As DNA, the CDR3 is TGTGCCAGCAGCTTGGGGATGAGTGAAGGAGGGACTGAAGCTTTCTTT. Translation: CASSLGMSEGGTEAFF.

Note on this clonotype: This could be a read error, since a much larger clone is one nucleotide away. J is TRBJ2-5 and V is TRBV5-1; possibly TRBD1 or TRBD2 for D (5 bases each). V was cut by 3 bases and J by 2 bases, with 5 bases left in between. The length of the CDR3 is 12 residues. Germline V gene data show CDR1 as SGHRS and CDR2 as YFSETQ. The CDR3 loop reads CASSWGQETQYF. CDR3 nucleotide sequence: TGCGCCAGCAGCTGGGGGCAAGAGACCCAGTACTTC.

At least ten counts were recorded for this clonotype. The chain is built from TRBV7-9 and TRBJ2-7; D is undetermined. Per the germline V gene, CDR1 is SEHNR and CDR2 is FQNEAQ (reference sequence). V lost 5 bases to trimming and J lost 4 bases, with 15 bases between them. The CDR3 consists of 14 residues. CDR3 coding DNA: TGTGCCAGCAGCACCCGACTCGACGGTTACGAGCAGTACTTC. Its translation is CASSTRLDGYEQYF.

The V call is TRBV7-3, the J call TRBJ2-5, with unresolved D. Trimming left V 5 bases short and J 1 base short, with 8 bases between. The CDR3 is 13 amino acids. The germline V gene has CDR1 SGHTA and CDR2 FQGTGA. CDR3 loop: CASSILAQETQYF. CDR3 nucleotide sequence: TGTGCCAGCAGCATTTTAGCCCAAGAGACCCAGTACTTC.

The chain combines TRBV7-8 with TRBJ2-2; no firm D call. Germline V gene lookup returns CDR1 SGHVS and CDR2 FQNEAQ. Trimming left V 4 bases short and J 7 bases short, with 22 bases between. The CDR3 consists of 17 residues. This CDR3 is CASSSSPGSESLGELFF. CDR3 coding DNA: TGTGCCAGCAGCTCCTCCCCTGGATCAGAGAGCCTCGGGGAGCTGTTTTTT.

This clonotype has a count of ten or more. V and J are TRBV6-5 and TRBJ1-1, with a tentative D call TRBD1 (6 bases). The V end lost 0 bases, the J end lost 1 base, and 15 bases lay between the germline ends. CDR1 is MNHEY, CDR2 SVGAGI, per germline. This CDR3 contains 17 residues. CDR3 sequence (DNA): TGTGCCAGCAGTTACTCGGCCGGGGGCTTTGGGAACACTGAAGCTTTCTTT. Its translation is CASSYSAGGFGNTEAFF.

Only a few counts were recorded for this clonotype. The chain employs TRBV7-9 and TRBJ1-2, with D possibly matching TRBD1 (5 bases). CDR1 is SEHNR, CDR2 FQNEAQ, per germline (reference sequence). The germline V and J ends were trimmed by 5 bases and 8 bases, with 21 bases remaining between them. This CDR3 comprises 15 residues. CDR3 amino acids: CASSLPGRADPGYTF. The CDR3 region has the DNA TGTGCCAGCAGCCTACCGGGACGGGCAGACCCGGGCTACACCTTC. Drawing the rest from reference TRBV7-9 and TRBJ1-2, the complete variable domain is DTGVSQNPRHKITKRGQNVTFRCDPISEHNRLYWYRQTLGQGPEFLTYFQNEAQLEKSRLLSDRFSAERPKGSFSTLEIQRTEQGDSAMYLCASSLPGRADPGYTFGSGTRLTVV.

This chain uses TRBV11-3 with TRBJ2-3; weak D call: TRBD2 (5 bases). The V end was cut by 1 base, the J end by 4 bases, with 9 bases between. This CDR3 is built from 14 residues. Germline V lookup: CDR1 SGHNT, CDR2 YENEEA. The CDR3 coding sequence is TGTGCCAGCAGCTTAGCGGGAAGATCAGATACGCAGTATTTT. This translates into CASSLAGRSDTQYF.

The V and J genes are TRBV7-2 and TRBJ2-1; 12 bases align to TRBD2. This CDR3 contains 16 residues. Germline V gene sequence: CDR1 SGHTA, CDR2 FQGNSA. The trim removed 1 base at V and 8 bases at J, leaving 6 bases unmatched. In DNA, the CDR3 is TGTGCCAGCAGCTTAGGTCTAGCGGGGGGGCCTTATGAGCAGTTCTTC. The encoded protein is CASSLGLAGGPYEQFF.

This clonotype was observed a few times. V is TRBV2 and J is TRBJ2-7, with D possibly called TRBD1 or TRBD2 (5 bases each). Germline-derived CDR1 and CDR2 are SNHLY and FYNNEI. With 10 bases removed from V and 2 bases from J, the gap between germline ends came to 18 bases. This CDR3 spans 14 amino acids. The CDR3 DNA sequence: TGTGCCACCCCGCCGGGACCACCGACCTACGAGCAGTACTTC. Translated, it gives CATPPGPPTYEQYF.